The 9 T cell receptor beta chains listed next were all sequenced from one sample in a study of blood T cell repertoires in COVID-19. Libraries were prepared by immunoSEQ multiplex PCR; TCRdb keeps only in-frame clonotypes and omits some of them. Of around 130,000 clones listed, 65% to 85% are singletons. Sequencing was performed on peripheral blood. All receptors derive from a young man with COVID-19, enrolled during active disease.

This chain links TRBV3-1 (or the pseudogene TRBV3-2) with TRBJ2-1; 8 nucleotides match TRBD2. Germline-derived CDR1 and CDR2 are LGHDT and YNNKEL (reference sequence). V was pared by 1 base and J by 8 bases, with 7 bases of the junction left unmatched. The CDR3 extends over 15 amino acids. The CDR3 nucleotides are TGTGCCAGCAGCCAAGTTAGACGGGAGGGCGATGAGCAGTTCTTC. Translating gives CASSQVRREGDEQFF.

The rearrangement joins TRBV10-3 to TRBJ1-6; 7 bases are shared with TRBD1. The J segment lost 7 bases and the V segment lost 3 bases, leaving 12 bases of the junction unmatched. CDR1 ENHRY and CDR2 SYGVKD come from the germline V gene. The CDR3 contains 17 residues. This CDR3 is CAISDFARTGRNSPLHF. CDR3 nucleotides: TGTGCCATCAGTGATTTTGCTCGGACAGGCCGAAATTCACCCCTCCACTTT.

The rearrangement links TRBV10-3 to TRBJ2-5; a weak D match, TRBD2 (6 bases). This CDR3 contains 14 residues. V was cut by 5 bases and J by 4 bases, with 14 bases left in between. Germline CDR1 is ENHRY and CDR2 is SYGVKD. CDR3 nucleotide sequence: TGTGCCATCAGTCCTGGAGGGAGTGTAGAGACCCAGTACTTC. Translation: CAISPGGSVETQYF.

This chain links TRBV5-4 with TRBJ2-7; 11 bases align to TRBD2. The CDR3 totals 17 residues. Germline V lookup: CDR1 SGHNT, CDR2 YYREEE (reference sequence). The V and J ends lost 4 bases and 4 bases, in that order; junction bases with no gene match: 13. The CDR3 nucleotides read TGTGCCAGCAGCCCCGGGGGGGGACTAGCGGATAAATACGAGCAGTACTTC. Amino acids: CASSPGGGLADKYEQYF.

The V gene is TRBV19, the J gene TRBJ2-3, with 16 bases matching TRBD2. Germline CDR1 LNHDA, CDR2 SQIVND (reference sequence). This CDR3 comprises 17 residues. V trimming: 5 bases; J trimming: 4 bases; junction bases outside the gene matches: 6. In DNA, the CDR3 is TGTGCCAGTAGTTCGGGACTAGCGGGAGGGGGAGCAGATACGCAGTATTTT. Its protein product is CASSSGLAGGGADTQYF. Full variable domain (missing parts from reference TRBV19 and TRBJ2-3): DGGITQSPKYLFRKEGQNVTLSCEQNLNHDAMYWYRQDPGQGLRLIYYSQIVNDFQKGDIAEGYSVSREKKESFPLTVTSAQKNPTAFYLCASSSGLAGGGADTQYFGPGTRLTVL.

The CDR3 protein is CATSDISGRAWEQFF. CDR3 nucleotide sequence: TGTGCCACCAGTGATATAAGCGGGAGGGCGTGGGAGCAGTTCTTC. The chain is built from TRBV24-1 and TRBJ2-1; 10 bases align to TRBD2. The V gene's germline CDR1 is KGHDR and CDR2 SFDVKD. The CDR3 is made up of 15 amino acids. V was clipped by 3 bases and J by 10 bases; unmatched bases: 8.

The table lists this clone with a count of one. DNA of the CDR3: TGTGCCAGCAGTTCGCAGACAGGGCCCTATGGCTACACCTTC. Its protein is CASSSQTGPYGYTF. V is TRBV27 and J is TRBJ1-2; 7 positions agree with TRBD1. With V trimmed by 4 bases and J by 4 bases, 6 bases remained unmatched. The CDR3 sequence is 14 residues long. From germline, CDR1 is MNHEY and CDR2 SMNVEV (reference sequence).

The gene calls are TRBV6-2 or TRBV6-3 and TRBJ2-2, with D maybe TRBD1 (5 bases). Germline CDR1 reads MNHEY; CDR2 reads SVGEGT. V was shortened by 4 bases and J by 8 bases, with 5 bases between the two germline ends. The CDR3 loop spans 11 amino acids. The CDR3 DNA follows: TGTGCCAGCAGTTGGACAGGGGAGCTGTTTTTT. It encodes CASSWTGELFF.

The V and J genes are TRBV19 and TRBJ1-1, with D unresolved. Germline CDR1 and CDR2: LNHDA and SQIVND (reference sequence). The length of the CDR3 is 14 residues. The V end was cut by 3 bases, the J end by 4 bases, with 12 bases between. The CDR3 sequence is CASSIPIGGTEAFF. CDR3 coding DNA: TGTGCCAGTAGTATTCCAATTGGCGGCACTGAAGCTTTCTTT.